A selection of T cell receptor beta chains follows, all from one sample in a study of blood T cell repertoires in COVID-19. This table comes from immunoSEQ multiplex PCR, and its TCRdb copy is limited to in-frame clones, with some not included. This table has 55,000 to 75,000 clones, roughly 86% appearing once. What was sequenced was peripheral blood. Every receptor here comes from a human donor with active COVID-19. The donor label of this sample is uncertain. Both conserved end residues are part of each CDR3. The order of the fields is J gene, clone size, V gene, D gene, CDR3 protein, CDR3 DNA. A D gene is named only where the DNA matches it firmly. Size values are once, few and many counts, or a class for expanded clones, and some rows have none.

>TRBJ1-6|NA|TRBV10-3|TRBD1
CAISGDREVVPLHF
TGTGCCATCAGTGGGGACAGGGAGGTAGTACCCCTCCACTTT
>TRBJ2-5|NA|TRBV24-1|TRBD1
CATSRTGGLGETQYF
TGTGCCACCAGTCGGACAGGGGGCCTTGGGGAGACCCAGTACTTC
>TRBJ2-7|NA|TRBV28|NA
CASSTTRGQYF
TGTGCCAGCAGTACTACCCGCGGGCAGTACTTC
>TRBJ1-6|once|TRBV6-5|TRBD1
CASRVNRGNSPLHF
TGTGCCAGCAGAGTAAACAGGGGGAATTCACCCCTCCACTTT
>TRBJ2-3|NA|TRBV5-1|TRBD2
CASSLTSGGDTQYF
TGCGCCAGCAGCTTGACTAGCGGAGGGGATACGCAGTATTTT
>TRBJ1-1|few|TRBV30|NA
CAWSWGGEAFF
TGTGCCTGGAGCTGGGGAGGGGAAGCTTTCTTT
>TRBJ2-5|few|TRBV15|TRBD2
CATSSGGGQETQYF
TGTGCCACCAGCAGTGGGGGGGGACAAGAGACCCAGTACTTC
>TRBJ2-1|NA|TRBV6-4|TRBD2
CASSESGSSPYNEQFF
TGTGCCAGCAGTGAGAGCGGGAGTAGCCCCTACAATGAGCAGTTCTTC
>TRBJ2-1|NA|TRBV6-5|TRBD2
CASLSTGGSYNEQFF
TGTGCCAGCCTATCCACGGGAGGGTCCTACAATGAGCAGTTCTTC
>TRBJ1-1|NA|TRBV5-1|NA
CASSLQGASEAFF
TGCGCCAGCAGCCTACAGGGTGCGAGTGAAGCTTTCTTT
>TRBJ1-2|NA|TRBV2|NA
CASSEAKGSTYGYTF
TGTGCCAGCAGTGAAGCTAAGGGGTCAACCTATGGCTACACCTTC
>TRBJ2-3|NA|TRBV3-1/TRBV3-2|TRBD2
CASSHGKGGSGGTDTQYF
TGTGCCAGCTCTCATGGAAAAGGTGGTAGCGGGGGCACAGATACGCAGTATTTT
>TRBJ1-1|NA|TRBV18|TRBD1
CASSLLGQGRIGTEAFF
TGTGCCAGCTCACTCCTGGGACAGGGGAGAATAGGCACTGAAGCTTTCTTT
>TRBJ2-7|NA|TRBV3-1/TRBV3-2|NA
CASSQGRAGREQYF
TGTGCCAGCAGCCAAGGTCGGGCGGGGAGGGAGCAGTACTTC
>TRBJ1-5|NA|TRBV6-6|NA
CASSYLGNQPQHF
TGTGCCAGCAGTTACCTAGGCAATCAGCCCCAGCATTTT
>TRBJ2-5|NA|TRBV11-3|NA
CASSLGVGGQETQYF
TGTGCCAGCAGCTTAGGCGTAGGGGGCCAAGAGACCCAGTACTTC
>TRBJ1-4|NA|TRBV19|NA
CASSTGGFEKLFF
TGTGCCAGTAGTACGGGAGGGTTTGAAAAACTGTTTTTT
>TRBJ2-2|NA|TRBV2|TRBD2
CASIWLAGAGELFF
TGTGCCAGCATCTGGCTAGCGGGGGCCGGGGAGCTGTTTTTT
>TRBJ1-2|NA|TRBV2|TRBD1
CASTSTGVRAGYTF
TGTGCCAGCACCAGTACAGGGGTGCGTGCTGGCTACACCTTC
>TRBJ1-5|NA|TRBV6-6|NA
CASRFYSNQPQHF
TGTGCCAGCAGGTTTTATAGCAATCAGCCCCAGCATTTT
>TRBJ1-6|NA|TRBV3-1/TRBV3-2|NA
CASSQKSTGRPLHF
TGTGCCAGCAGCCAAAAAAGTACGGGGAGACCCCTCCACTTT
>TRBJ1-5|few|TRBV4-1|TRBD1
CASSPRTGTHQPQHF
TGCGCCAGCAGCCCCAGGACAGGAACCCATCAGCCCCAGCATTTT
>TRBJ2-5|NA|TRBV29-1|TRBD2
CSVVTSGRETQYF
TGCAGCGTTGTTACTAGCGGCCGGGAGACCCAGTACTTC
>TRBJ2-2|NA|TRBV24-1|TRBD1
CATSEAGTASGGELFF
TGTGCCACCAGTGAGGCCGGGACAGCTTCAGGCGGGGAGCTGTTTTTT
>TRBJ1-2|NA|TRBV27|NA
CASAEVFRTGGNLYGYTF
TGTGCCAGCGCCGAGGTTTTTCGAACTGGGGGGAACCTCTATGGCTACACCTTC
>TRBJ2-5|NA|TRBV28|NA
CASSLGAEIGVAQYF
TGTGCCAGCAGTTTAGGGGCGGAGATTGGAGTGGCCCAGTACTTC
>TRBJ1-1|NA|TRBV6-5|NA
CASSRGEGGTEAFF
TGTGCCAGCAGCCGAGGAGAGGGTGGCACTGAAGCTTTCTTT
>TRBJ1-1|NA|TRBV19|TRBD1
CASSEDRVATEAFF
TGTGCCAGTAGTGAGGACAGGGTGGCCACTGAAGCTTTCTTT
>TRBJ1-3|NA|TRBV24-1|NA
CATSDSRSSGNTIYF
TGTGCCACCAGTGATTCCCGGAGCTCTGGAAACACCATATATTTT
>TRBJ1-6|NA|TRBV27|TRBD1
CASSLPPGTGNSPLHF
TGTGCCAGCAGTTTACCCCCCGGGACAGGGAATTCACCCCTCCACTTT
>TRBJ1-2|NA|TRBV5-1|TRBD1
CASSPTQGAPGYTF
TGCGCCAGCAGCCCGACACAGGGGGCCCCGGGCTACACCTTC
>TRBJ1-2|once|TRBV7-9|NA
CASSPTRTAIYLYGYTF
TGTGCCAGCAGCCCGACTCGGACAGCGATTTACCTATATGGCTACACCTTC
>TRBJ1-3|NA|TRBV10-3|NA
CAISGGVGNTIYF
TGTGCCATCTCGGGAGGGGTCGGAAACACCATATATTTT
>TRBJ1-1|NA|TRBV6-5|NA
CASSPWQNTEAFF
TGTGCCAGCAGTCCCTGGCAGAACACTGAAGCTTTCTTT
>TRBJ2-1|NA|TRBV28|NA
CASSTRTGYNEQFF
TGTGCCAGCAGCACCCGAACGGGCTACAATGAGCAGTTCTTC
>TRBJ1-2|NA|TRBV5-1|NA
CASTTIGGNYGYTF
TGCGCCAGCACCACTATTGGAGGGAATTATGGCTACACCTTC
>TRBJ1-1|NA|TRBV7-3|NA
CASALNRFTEAFF
TGTGCCAGCGCTCTAAACCGGTTCACTGAAGCTTTCTTT
>TRBJ1-2|few|TRBV19|NA
CASSIPGYGYTF
TGTGCCAGTAGTATCCCAGGCTATGGCTACACCTTC
>TRBJ2-5|once|TRBV12-3/TRBV12-4|TRBD1
CASSPGQAETQYF
TGTGCCAGCAGTCCAGGACAGGCGGAGACCCAGTACTTC
>TRBJ1-2|few|TRBV11-1|TRBD1
CASSSSQTGGVYGYTF
TGTGCCAGCAGCTCGTCTCAGACAGGGGGCGTCTATGGCTACACCTTC
>TRBJ1-1|NA|TRBV7-9|NA
CASSLWQGEAFF
TGTGCCAGCAGCTTATGGCAGGGTGAAGCTTTCTTT
>TRBJ1-2|NA|TRBV12-3/TRBV12-4|NA
CASSPGQYYGYTF
TGTGCCAGCAGTCCTGGACAGTACTATGGCTACACCTTC
>TRBJ2-7|NA|TRBV6-6|TRBD1
CASRRTGGGEQYF
TGTGCCAGCAGGAGGACAGGGGGCGGCGAGCAGTACTTC
>TRBJ1-5|NA|TRBV29-1|NA
CSVSSGGSNQPQHF
TGCAGCGTTTCTTCCGGGGGGAGCAATCAGCCCCAGCATTTT
>TRBJ1-6|NA|TRBV6-5|TRBD1
CASSRRDSNSPLHF
TGTGCCAGCAGTAGGAGGGACAGCAATTCACCCCTCCACTTT
>TRBJ2-1|NA|TRBV12-5|TRBD2
CASGSSGRTEQFF
TGTGCTAGTGGGTCTAGCGGGAGGACTGAGCAGTTCTTC
>TRBJ1-5|NA|TRBV2|NA
CASSGQGPYQPQHF
TGTGCCAGCAGTGGCCAGGGTCCCTATCAGCCCCAGCATTTT
>TRBJ2-1|NA|TRBV5-8|TRBD2
CASSLGTSVLNEQFF
TGTGCCAGCAGCCTGGGGACTAGCGTATTAAATGAGCAGTTCTTC
>TRBJ2-5|NA|TRBV6-6|TRBD1
CASSTRDRGETQYF
TGTGCCAGCAGTACCCGGGACAGGGGCGAGACCCAGTACTTC
>TRBJ1-2|NA|TRBV30|NA
CAWSVSPRSNYGYTF
TGTGCCTGGAGTGTATCTCCTCGTAGTAACTATGGCTACACCTTC
>TRBJ2-3|NA|TRBV9|NA
CASSVEARTDTQYF
TGTGCCAGCAGCGTAGAGGCTAGAACAGATACGCAGTATTTT
>TRBJ2-1|once|TRBV7-3|NA
CASSLGLYNEQFF
TGTGCCAGCAGCTTGGGACTTTACAATGAGCAGTTCTTC
>TRBJ1-6|NA|TRBV25-1|NA
CASSEFGRVSYNSPLHF
TGTGCCAGCAGTGAATTCGGCAGGGTCTCCTATAATTCACCCCTCCACTTT